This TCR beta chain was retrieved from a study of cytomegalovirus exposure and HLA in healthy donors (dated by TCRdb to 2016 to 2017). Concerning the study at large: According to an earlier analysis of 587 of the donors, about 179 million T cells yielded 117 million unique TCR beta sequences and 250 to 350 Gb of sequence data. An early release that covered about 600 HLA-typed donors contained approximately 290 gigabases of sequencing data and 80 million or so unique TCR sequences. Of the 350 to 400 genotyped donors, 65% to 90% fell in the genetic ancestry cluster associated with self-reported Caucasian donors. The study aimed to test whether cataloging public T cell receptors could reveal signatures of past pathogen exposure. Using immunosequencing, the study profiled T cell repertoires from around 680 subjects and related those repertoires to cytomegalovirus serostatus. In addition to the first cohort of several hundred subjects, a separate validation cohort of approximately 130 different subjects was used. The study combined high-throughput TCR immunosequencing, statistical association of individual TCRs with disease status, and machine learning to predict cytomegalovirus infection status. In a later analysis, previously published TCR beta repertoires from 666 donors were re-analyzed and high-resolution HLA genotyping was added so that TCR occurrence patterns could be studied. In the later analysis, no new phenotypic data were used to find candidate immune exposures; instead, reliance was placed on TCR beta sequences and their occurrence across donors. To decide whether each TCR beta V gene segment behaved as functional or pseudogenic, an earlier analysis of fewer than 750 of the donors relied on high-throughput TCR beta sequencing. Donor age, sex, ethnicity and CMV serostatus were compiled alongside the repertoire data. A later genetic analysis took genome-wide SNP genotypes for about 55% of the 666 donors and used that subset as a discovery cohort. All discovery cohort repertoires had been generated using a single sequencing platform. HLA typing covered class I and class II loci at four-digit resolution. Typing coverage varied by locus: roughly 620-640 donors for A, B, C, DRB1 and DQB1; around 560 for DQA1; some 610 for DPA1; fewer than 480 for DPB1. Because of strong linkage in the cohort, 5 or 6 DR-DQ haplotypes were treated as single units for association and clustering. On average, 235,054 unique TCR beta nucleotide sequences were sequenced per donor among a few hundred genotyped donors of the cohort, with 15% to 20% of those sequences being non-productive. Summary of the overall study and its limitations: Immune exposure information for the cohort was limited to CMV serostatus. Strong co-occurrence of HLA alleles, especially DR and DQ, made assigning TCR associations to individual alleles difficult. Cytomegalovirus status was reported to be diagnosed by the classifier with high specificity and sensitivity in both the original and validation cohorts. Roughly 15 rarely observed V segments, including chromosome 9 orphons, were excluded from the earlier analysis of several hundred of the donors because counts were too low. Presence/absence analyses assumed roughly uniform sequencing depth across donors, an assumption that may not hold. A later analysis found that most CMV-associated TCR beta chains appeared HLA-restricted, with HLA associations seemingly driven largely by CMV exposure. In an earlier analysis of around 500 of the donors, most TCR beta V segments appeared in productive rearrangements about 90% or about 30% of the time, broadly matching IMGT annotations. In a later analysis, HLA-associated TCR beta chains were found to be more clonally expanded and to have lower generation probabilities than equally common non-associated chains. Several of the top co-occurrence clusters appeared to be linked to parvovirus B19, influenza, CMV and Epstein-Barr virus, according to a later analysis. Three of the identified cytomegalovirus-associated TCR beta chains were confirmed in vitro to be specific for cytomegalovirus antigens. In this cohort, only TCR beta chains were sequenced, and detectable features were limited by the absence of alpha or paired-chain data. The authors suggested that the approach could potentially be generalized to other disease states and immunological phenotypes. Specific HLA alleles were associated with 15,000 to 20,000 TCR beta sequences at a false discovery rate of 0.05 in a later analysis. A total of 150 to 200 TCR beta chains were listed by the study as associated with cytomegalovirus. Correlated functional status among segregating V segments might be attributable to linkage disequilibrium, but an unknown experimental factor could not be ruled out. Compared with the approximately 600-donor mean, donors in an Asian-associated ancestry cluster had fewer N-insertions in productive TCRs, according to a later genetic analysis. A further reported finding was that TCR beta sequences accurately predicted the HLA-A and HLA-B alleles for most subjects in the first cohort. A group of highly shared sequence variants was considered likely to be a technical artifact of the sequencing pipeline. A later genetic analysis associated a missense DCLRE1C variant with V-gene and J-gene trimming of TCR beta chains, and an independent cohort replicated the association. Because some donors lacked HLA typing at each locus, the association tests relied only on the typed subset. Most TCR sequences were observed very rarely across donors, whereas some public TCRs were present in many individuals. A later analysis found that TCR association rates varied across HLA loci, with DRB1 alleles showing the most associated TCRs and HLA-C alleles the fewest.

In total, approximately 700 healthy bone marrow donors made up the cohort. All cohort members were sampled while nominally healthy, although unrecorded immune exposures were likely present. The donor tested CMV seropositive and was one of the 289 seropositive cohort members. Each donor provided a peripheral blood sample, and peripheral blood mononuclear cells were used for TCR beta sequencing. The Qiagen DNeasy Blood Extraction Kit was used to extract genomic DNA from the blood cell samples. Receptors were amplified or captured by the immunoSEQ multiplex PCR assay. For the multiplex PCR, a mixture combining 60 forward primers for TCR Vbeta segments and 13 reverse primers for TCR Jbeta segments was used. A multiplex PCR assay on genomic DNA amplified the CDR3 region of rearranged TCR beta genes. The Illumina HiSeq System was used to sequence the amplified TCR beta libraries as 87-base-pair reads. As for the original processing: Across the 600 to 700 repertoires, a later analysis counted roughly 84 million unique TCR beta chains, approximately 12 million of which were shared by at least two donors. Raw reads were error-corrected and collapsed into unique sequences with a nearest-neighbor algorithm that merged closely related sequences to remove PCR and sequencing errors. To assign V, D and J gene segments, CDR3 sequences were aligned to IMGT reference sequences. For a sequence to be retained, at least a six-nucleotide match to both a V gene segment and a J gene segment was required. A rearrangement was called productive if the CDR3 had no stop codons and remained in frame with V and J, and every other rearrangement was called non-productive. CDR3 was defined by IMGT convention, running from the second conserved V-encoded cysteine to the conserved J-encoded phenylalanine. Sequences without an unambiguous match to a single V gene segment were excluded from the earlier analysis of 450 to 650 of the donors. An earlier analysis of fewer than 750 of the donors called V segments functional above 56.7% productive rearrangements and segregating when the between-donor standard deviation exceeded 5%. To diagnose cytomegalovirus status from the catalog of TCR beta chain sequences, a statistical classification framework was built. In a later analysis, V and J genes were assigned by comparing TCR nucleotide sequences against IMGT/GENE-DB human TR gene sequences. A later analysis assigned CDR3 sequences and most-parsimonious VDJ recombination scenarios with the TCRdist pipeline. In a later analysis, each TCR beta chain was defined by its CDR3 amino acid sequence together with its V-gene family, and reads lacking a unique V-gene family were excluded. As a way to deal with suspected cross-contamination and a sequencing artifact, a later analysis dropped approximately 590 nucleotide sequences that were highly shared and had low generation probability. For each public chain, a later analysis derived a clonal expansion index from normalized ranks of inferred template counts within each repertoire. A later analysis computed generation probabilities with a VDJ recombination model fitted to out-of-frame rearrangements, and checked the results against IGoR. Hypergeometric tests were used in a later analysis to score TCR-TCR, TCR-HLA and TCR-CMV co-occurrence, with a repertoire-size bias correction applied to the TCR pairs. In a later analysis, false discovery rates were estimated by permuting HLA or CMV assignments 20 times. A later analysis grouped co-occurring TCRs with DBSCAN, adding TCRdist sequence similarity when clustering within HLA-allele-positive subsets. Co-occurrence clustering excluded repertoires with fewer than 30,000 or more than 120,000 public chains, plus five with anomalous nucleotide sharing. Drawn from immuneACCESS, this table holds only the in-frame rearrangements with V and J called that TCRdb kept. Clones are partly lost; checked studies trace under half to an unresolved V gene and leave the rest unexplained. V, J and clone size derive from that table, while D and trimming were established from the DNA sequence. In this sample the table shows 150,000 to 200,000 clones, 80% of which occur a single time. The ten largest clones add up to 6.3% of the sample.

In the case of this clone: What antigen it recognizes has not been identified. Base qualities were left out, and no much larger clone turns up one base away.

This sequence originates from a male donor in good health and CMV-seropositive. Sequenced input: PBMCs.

The DNA sequence follows: TGCGCCAGCAGTGCTCCCACTACACGGGAGAACACTGAAGCTTTCTTT. It is translated as CASSAPTTRENTEAFF. The chain was built from TRBV10-1 and TRBJ1-1; the D gene cannot be resolved reliably. For CDR1 and CDR2, the germline V gene (reference sequence) lists WNHNN and SYGVQD. The CDR3 has 16 amino acids, counting the end cysteine and phenylalanine. The kept DNA is CDR3 alone, 48 bases in frame from the first base. V is pared back by 4 bases and J by 1 base, with 16 bases lying between the germline termini.